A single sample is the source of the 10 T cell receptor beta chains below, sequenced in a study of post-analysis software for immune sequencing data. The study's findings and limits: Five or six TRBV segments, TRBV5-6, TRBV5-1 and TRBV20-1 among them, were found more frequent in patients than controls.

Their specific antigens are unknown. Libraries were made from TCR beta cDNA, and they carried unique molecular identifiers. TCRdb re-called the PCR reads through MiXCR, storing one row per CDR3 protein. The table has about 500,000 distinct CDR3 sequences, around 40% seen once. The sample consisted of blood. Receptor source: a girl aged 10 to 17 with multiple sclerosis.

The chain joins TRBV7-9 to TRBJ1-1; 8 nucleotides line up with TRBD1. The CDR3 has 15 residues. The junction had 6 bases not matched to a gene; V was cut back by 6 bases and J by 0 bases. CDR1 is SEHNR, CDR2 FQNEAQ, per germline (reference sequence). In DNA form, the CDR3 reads TGTGCCAGCAGTTCGACAGGGGACTTGAACACTGAAGCTTTCTTT. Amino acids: CASSSTGDLNTEAFF.

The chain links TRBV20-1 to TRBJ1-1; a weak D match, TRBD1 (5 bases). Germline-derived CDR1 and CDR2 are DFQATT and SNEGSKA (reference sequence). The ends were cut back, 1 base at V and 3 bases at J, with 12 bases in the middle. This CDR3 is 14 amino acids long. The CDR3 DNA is TGCAGTGCTAGAGTAGCAGGGTGGCACACTGAAGCTTTCTTT. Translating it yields CSARVAGWHTEAFF.

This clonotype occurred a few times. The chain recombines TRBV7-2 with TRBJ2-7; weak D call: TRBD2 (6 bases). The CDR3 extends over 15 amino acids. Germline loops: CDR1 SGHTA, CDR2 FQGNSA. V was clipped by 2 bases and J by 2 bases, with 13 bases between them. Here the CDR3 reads CASSLTPGLTYEQYF. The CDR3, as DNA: TGTGCCAGCAGCTTAACCCCGGGACTTACCTACGAGCAGTACTTC.

The CDR3 loop reads CASSILSGRGDNEQYF. DNA of the CDR3: TGCGCCAGCAGCATTCTCAGCGGGAGGGGCGACAATGAGCAGTACTTC. J is TRBJ2-5 and V is TRBV5-1; 10 bases map to TRBD2. The ends lost 4 bases at V and 11 bases at J; junction bases unmatched: 17. The CDR3 is made up of 16 amino acids. Per germline, CDR1 SGHRS and CDR2 YFSETQ.

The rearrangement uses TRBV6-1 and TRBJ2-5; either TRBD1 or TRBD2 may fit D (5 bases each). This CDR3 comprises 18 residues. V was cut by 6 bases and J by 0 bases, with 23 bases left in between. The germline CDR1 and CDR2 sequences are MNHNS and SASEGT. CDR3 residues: CASSRLSPTQGHQETQYF. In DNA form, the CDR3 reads TGTGCCAGCAGCAGACTATCCCCAACCCAGGGACACCAAGAGACCCAGTACTTC.

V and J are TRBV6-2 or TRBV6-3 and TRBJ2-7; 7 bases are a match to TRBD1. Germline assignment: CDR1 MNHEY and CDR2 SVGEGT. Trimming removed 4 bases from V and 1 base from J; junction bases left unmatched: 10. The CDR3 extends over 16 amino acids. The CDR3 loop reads CASSWPSGTVSYEQYF. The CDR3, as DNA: TGTGCCAGCAGTTGGCCTTCAGGGACAGTTTCCTACGAGCAGTACTTC.

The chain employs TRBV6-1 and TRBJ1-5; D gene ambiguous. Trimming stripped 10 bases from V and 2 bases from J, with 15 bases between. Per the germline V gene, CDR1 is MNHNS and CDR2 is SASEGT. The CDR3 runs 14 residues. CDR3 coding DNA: TGTGCCACGGCCTGGGTGGGAGGCAATCAGCCCCAGCATTTT. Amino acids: CATAWVGGNQPQHF.

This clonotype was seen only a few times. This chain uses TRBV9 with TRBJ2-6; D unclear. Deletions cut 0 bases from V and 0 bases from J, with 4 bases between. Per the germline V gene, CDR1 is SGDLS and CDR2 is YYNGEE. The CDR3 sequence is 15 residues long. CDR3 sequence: CASSVAGSGANVLTF. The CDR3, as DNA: TGTGCCAGCAGCGTAGCGGGCTCTGGGGCCAACGTCCTGACTTTC.

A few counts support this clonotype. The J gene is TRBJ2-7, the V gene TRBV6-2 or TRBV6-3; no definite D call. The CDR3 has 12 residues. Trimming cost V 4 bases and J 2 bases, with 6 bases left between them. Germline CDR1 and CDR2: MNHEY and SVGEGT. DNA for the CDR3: TGTGCCAGCAGTTCGGACGCCTACGAGCAGTACTTC. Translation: CASSSDAYEQYF.

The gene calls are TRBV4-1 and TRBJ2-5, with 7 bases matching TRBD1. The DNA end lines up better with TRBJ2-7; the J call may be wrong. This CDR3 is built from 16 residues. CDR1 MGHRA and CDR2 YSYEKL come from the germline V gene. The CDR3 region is CASSQYRGMGSYEQYF. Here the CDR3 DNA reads TGCGCCAGCAGCCAATACAGGGGCATGGGTTCCTACGAGCAGTACTTC.